Listed below are T cell receptor beta chains from one sample, sequenced in a study of molecular identifiers for immune sequencing clone quantification. TCRdb independently ran MiXCR on the PCR reads; one entry per CDR3 protein. The sample has 490,000 or so distinct CDR3 sequences, roughly a fifth seen once. Source material: naive CD8+ T cells from blood, with Jurkat cell RNA spiked in. The receptors shown here come from a human donor in good health. Some libraries in this study had Jurkat cell RNA spiked in. CDR3s include the opening cysteine and the closing phenylalanine or tryptophan. Each record gives: V gene, clone size, D gene, J gene, CDR3 protein, CDR3 DNA. A D gene is named only where the DNA matches it firmly. For some rows the clone size is stated as once, few or many, or as a class when expanded; others skip it.

>TRBV2|few|.|TRBJ1-3
CASSESRLYGNTIYF
TGTGCCAGCAGTGAATCCAGGCTATACGGAAACACCATATATTTT
>TRBV6-2/TRBV6-3|few|.|TRBJ1-3
CASSYIRRDTIYF
TGTGCCAGCAGTTACATCCGGCGAGACACCATATATTTT
>TRBV12-3/TRBV12-4|many|.|TRBJ2-2
CASTFTGELFF
TGTGCCAGCACCTTCACCGGGGAGCTGTTTTTT
>TRBV5-1|many|.|TRBJ2-5
CASSLEAAGPQETQYF
TGCGCCAGCAGCTTGGAGGCGGCGGGGCCCCAAGAGACCCAGTACTTC
>TRBV7-9|many|.|TRBJ2-3
CASIPEAGQSTDTQYF
TGTGCCAGCATCCCCGAAGCGGGCCAGAGCACAGATACGCAGTATTTT
>TRBV2|many|.|TRBJ2-2
CASSLAENTGELFF
TGTGCCAGCAGTTTAGCAGAGAACACCGGGGAGCTGTTTTTT
>TRBV10-3|.|TRBD2|TRBJ2-3
CAISGSPRGLAGEYPSTDTQYF
TGTGCCATCAGTGGCTCTCCCCGGGGACTAGCGGGGGAGTACCCTAGCACAGATACGCAGTATTTT
>TRBV3-1|few|TRBD2|TRBJ2-5
CASSQQGLAGRETQYF
TGTGCCAGCAGCCAACAAGGACTAGCGGGGCGAGAGACCCAGTACTTC
>TRBV2|few|.|TRBJ2-7
CASTRGDSYEQYF
TGTGCCAGCACGAGGGGGGACTCCTACGAGCAGTACTTC
>TRBV11-2|.|.|TRBJ1-6
CASSLGRETGYNSPLHF
TGTGCCAGCAGCTTAGGGCGTGAGACAGGATATAATTCACCCCTCCACTTT
>TRBV7-3|.|TRBD1|TRBJ2-6
CASSSPGTGGNSGANVLTF
TGTGCCAGCAGCTCTCCCGGGACAGGGGGAAACTCTGGGGCCAACGTCCTGACTTTC
>TRBV4-3|few|.|TRBJ2-5
CASSQRQSLGETQYF
TGCGCCAGCAGCCAACGACAGTCCTTAGGGGAGACCCAGTACTTC
>TRBV9|.|.|TRBJ2-5
CASSVEYERGQETQYF
TGTGCCAGCAGCGTAGAATATGAGAGGGGCCAAGAGACCCAGTACTTC
>TRBV12-3/TRBV12-4|once|.|TRBJ1-3
CASSVDGTSGNTIYF
TGTGCCAGCAGTGTGGACGGTACCTCTGGAAACACCATATATTTT
>TRBV20-1|.|.|TRBJ2-5
CSAPSGVYQETQYF
TGCAGTGCCCCCTCGGGGGTGTACCAAGAGACCCAGTACTTC
>TRBV6-5|many|TRBD2|TRBJ2-1
CASSGTSVAYNEQFF
TGTGCCAGCAGCGGGACTAGCGTTGCCTACAATGAGCAGTTCTTC
>TRBV11-2|once|.|TRBJ1-5
CASSSSPHQPQHF
TGTGCCAGCAGCTCGAGCCCCCACCAGCCCCAGCACTTT
>TRBV7-9|many|.|TRBJ2-3
CASSLSPDTQYF
TGTGCCAGCAGCTTAAGCCCAGATACGCAGTATTTT
>TRBV9|many|TRBD1|TRBJ1-4
CASSVGQGTTNEKLFF
TGTGCCAGCAGCGTCGGACAGGGCACAACTAATGAAAAACTGTTTTTT
>TRBV20-1|.|TRBD2|TRBJ2-7
CSGIPGLAGGPYEQYF
TGCAGTGGGATCCCGGGACTAGCGGGAGGGCCTTACGAGCAGTACTTC
>TRBV5-1|.|.|TRBJ2-7
CASSFLYERYF
TGCGCCAGCAGCTTCCTCTACGAGCGGTACTTC
>TRBV12-3/TRBV12-4|many|.|TRBJ1-5
CASSKGGQPQHF
TGTGCCAGCAGCAAGGGTGGTCAGCCCCAGCATTTT
>TRBV5-5|few|TRBD1|TRBJ2-7
CASSYADRSNEQYF
TGTGCCAGCAGCTACGCGGACAGGTCCAACGAGCAGTACTTC
>TRBV20-1|.|.|TRBJ2-7
CSAKDPFTYEQYF
TGCAGTGCTAAGGACCCCTTTACCTACGAGCAGTACTTC
>TRBV24-1|many|.|TRBJ2-2
CATRGTTNTGELFF
TGTGCCACCAGAGGGACAACGAACACCGGGGAGCTGTTTTTT
>TRBV30|few|.|TRBJ2-1
CAWSKVTEQFF
TGTGCCTGGAGCAAGGTTACTGAGCAGTTCTTC
>TRBV4-1|.|TRBD1|TRBJ2-1
CASSRRSTGQGANEQFF
TGCGCCAGCAGCCGGCGGAGCACGGGACAGGGGGCCAATGAGCAGTTCTTC
>TRBV7-3|.|.|TRBJ1-1
CASTFGGGTEALF
.
>TRBV4-3|.|.|TRBJ2-1
CASSQDASSSYNEQFF
TGCGCCAGCAGCCAAGATGCGTCAAGCTCCTACAATGAGCAGTTCTTC
>TRBV7-9|many|.|TRBJ2-7
CASSPRVGTPNIGYEQYF
TGTGCCAGCAGCCCCAGGGTGGGGACTCCCAACATAGGATACGAGCAGTACTTC
>TRBV9|many|.|TRBJ2-7
CASSYGLGDEQYF
TGTGCCAGCAGCTACGGGCTAGGAGACGAGCAGTACTTC
>TRBV7-2|many|.|TRBJ2-1
CASSQSSYNEQFF
TGTGCCAGCAGTCAATCTTCGTACAATGAGCAGTTCTTC
>TRBV24-1|many|.|TRBJ2-1
CATSDSVAIGDEQFF
TGTGCCACCAGTGATTCGGTGGCTATTGGGGATGAGCAGTTCTTC
>TRBV27|once|.|TRBJ1-4
CASKGTANEKLFF
TGTGCCAGCAAGGGCACCGCCAATGAAAAACTGTTTTTT
>TRBV20-1|few|.|TRBJ2-2
CSARQLNTGELFF
TGCAGTGCTAGACAGCTAAACACCGGGGAGCTGTTTTTT
>TRBV6-5|many|TRBD1|TRBJ1-1
CASSYGTANTEAFF
TGCGCCAGCAGCTATGGGACAGCCAACACTGAAGCTTTCTTT